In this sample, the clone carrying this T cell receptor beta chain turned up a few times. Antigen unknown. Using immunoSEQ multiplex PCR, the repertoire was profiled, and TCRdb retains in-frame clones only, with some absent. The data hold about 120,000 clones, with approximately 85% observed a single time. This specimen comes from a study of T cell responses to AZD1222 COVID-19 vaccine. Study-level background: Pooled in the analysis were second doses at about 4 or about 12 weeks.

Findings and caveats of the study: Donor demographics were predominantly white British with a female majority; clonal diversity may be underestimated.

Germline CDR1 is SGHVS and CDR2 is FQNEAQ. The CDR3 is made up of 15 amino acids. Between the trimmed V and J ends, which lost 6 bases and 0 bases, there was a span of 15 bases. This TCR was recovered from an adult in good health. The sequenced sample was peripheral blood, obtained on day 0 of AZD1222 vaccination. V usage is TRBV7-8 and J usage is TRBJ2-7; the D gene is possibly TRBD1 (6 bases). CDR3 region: CASRAYQGPSYEQYF. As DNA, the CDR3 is TGTGCCAGCAGAGCATACCAGGGGCCCTCCTACGAGCAGTACTTC.